This T cell receptor (beta chain) was recovered during a study of early T cells in non-severe SARS-CoV-2 infection. Whole-study results and caveats: Comparison of clonotypes with VDJdb favored anti-spike CD8 responses while missing private and CD4 specificities.

As for this clonotype: What it binds is not known.

Germline values: CDR1 SEHNR, CDR2 FQNEAQ (reference sequence). V lost 2 bases and J 0 bases, leaving 11 bases between the germline ends. The CDR3 has 17 residues. Researchers tagged individual cDNA molecules with unique molecular identifiers. TCRdb ran MiXCR on the 5' RACE reads and lists one entry per CDR3 protein. The sample includes fewer than 120,000 distinct CDR3 sequences, around 12% of them seen just once. This chain connects TRBV7-9 to TRBJ2-6; no reliable D call. This clonotype was sampled from an adult who was a healthcare worker with PCR-confirmed SARS-CoV-2 infection or an uninfected control (not recorded which). This specimen consisted of whole blood, obtained at baseline. The CDR3 reads CASSLSVGHSGANVLTF. The CDR3 DNA is TGTGCCAGCAGCTTATCGGTAGGCCACTCTGGGGCCAACGTCCTGACTTTC.